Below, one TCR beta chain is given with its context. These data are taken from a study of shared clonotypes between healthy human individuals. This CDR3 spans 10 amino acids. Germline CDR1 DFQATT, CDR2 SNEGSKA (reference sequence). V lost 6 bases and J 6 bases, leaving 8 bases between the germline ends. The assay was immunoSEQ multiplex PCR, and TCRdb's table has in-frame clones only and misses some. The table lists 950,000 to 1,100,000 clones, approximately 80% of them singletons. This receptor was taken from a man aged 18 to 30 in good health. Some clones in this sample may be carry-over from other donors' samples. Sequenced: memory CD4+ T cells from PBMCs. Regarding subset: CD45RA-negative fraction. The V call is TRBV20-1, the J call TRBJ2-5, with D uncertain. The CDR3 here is CSALMKTQYF. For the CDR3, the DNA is TGCAGTGCCTTAATGAAGACCCAGTACTTC.